These 24 T cell receptor beta chains originate from one sample sequenced in a study of regulatory T cells in long-lasting Graves disease. The TCR beta library used iRepertoire HTBI primers with Arm-PCR amplification of CDR3. TCRdb analysed the multiplex PCR reads with MiXCR anew, one entry per CDR3 protein. The profile shows around 400,000 distinct CDR3 sequences, about a quarter of them singletons. The time point was: persistent/refractory GD, antithyroid drugs over 5 years with positive TRAb. PBMCs provided the RNA from which the TCR library was made. Sequencing used peripheral blood mononuclear cells (PBMCs), obtained when the disease was refractory, from a patient treated with antithyroid drugs. The receptors stem from a female donor with Graves disease.

This clonotype appeared a few times. The chain couples TRBV27 to TRBJ2-7, with D possibly matching TRBD1 (5 bases). Trimming took off 0 bases at V and 4 bases at J, with 19 bases between the two ends. The CDR3 runs to 17 residues. CDR1 and CDR2 (germline): MNHEY, SMNVEV (reference sequence). Here the CDR3 reads CASSLSASLIQGYEQYF. CDR3 coding DNA: TGTGCCAGCAGTTTATCCGCCAGCCTCATCCAGGGATACGAGCAGTACTTC.

V usage is TRBV14 and J usage is TRBJ2-7, with D tentatively TRBD1 (5 bases). This CDR3 has 14 amino acids. V lost 2 bases and J 6 bases, leaving 14 bases between the germline ends. In germline, CDR1 is SGHDN, CDR2 FVKESK. CDR3 sequence (DNA): TGTGCCAGCAGCCAAACCGCAACAGGATCCGAGCAGTACTTC. Translated: CASSQTATGSEQYF.

This clonotype was detected only a few times. The chain couples TRBV5-6 to TRBJ2-5; TRBD2 might be the D (6 bases). CDR1 SGHDT and CDR2 YYEEEE come from the germline V gene. This CDR3 has 14 residues. The V end was cut by 4 bases, the J end by 1 base, with 11 bases between. CDR3 DNA sequence: TGTGCCAGCAGCGTAGCGGTCCTCCAAGAGACCCAGTACTTC. Amino acids: CASSVAVLQETQYF.

This clonotype was counted ten times or more. The genes are TRBV6-1 and TRBJ1-1, with 7 bases aligning to TRBD1. The CDR3 runs to 13 residues. Per the germline V gene, CDR1 is MNHNS and CDR2 is SASEGT. The trim removed 6 bases at V and 3 bases at J, leaving 4 bases unmatched. CDR3 DNA: TGTGCCAGCAGAGACAGGGTCTACACTGAAGCTTTCTTT. It translates to CASRDRVYTEAFF.

The chain has TRBV15 and TRBJ2-2; 9 nucleotides match TRBD1. The CDR3 loop spans 17 amino acids. From germline, CDR1 is LNHNV and CDR2 YYDKDF (reference sequence). V lost 0 bases to trimming and J lost 2 bases; unmatched junction nucleotides: 4. The CDR3: CATSRDRTGANTGELFF. CDR3 coding DNA: TGTGCCACCAGCAGAGACCGGACAGGGGCTAACACCGGGGAGCTGTTTTTT.

This clonotype occurred many times. The chain combines TRBV20-1 with TRBJ2-5, with 10 bases matching TRBD2. The trim removed 6 bases at V and 3 bases at J, leaving 7 bases unmatched. Germline CDR1 is DFQATT and CDR2 is SNEGSKA (reference sequence). The CDR3 contains 14 residues. CDR3: CSATAGLAKETQYF. DNA of the CDR3: TGCAGTGCAACCGCGGGACTAGCGAAAGAGACCCAGTACTTC.

This clonotype was detected only a few times. This chain links TRBV7-3 with TRBJ1-2; D may be TRBD1 (6 bases). V was clipped by 8 bases and J by 5 bases, with 18 bases between them. This CDR3 has 14 residues. Germline values: CDR1 SGHTA, CDR2 FQGTGA. The CDR3 region has the DNA TGTGCCAGCCGGGGGGCGGCGGCGGCATATGGCTACACCTTC. Translated, it gives CASRGAAAAYGYTF.

Points on this clonotype: A read error may explain this, as a much larger clone is one base away. This chain links TRBV28 with TRBJ2-5; a possible D gene is TRBD2 (5 bases). V was trimmed by 3 bases and J by 9 bases, leaving 20 bases between them. Germline V lookup: CDR1 MDHEN, CDR2 SYDVKM. CDR3 length: 15 residues. The CDR3 reads CASSFPRTGAEAQYF. The CDR3 bases are TGTGCCAGCAGTTTCCCAAGGACGGGCGCGGAGGCCCAGTACTTC.

This clonotype was seen repeatedly, ten times or more. The chain joins TRBV5-1 to TRBJ1-1; D is perhaps TRBD1 (5 bases). This CDR3 region has 14 residues. The V gene lost 4 bases and the J gene lost 2 bases, with 12 bases spanning the gap. Germline V gene lookup returns CDR1 SGHRS and CDR2 YFSETQ. CDR3 amino acids: CASSVQGGNTEAFF. The CDR3, as DNA: TGCGCCAGCAGCGTTCAGGGAGGCAACACTGAAGCTTTCTTT.

This clonotype occurred many times. This sequence joins TRBV2 and TRBJ2-2; TRBD2 matches 8 bases. The J segment lost 5 bases and the V segment lost 2 bases, leaving 7 bases of the junction unmatched. CDR1 and CDR2 (germline): SNHLY, FYNNEI. The CDR3 length is 16 residues. CDR3 bases: TGTGCCAGCAGTGAAACCGGGACTAGGGGGACCGGGGAGCTGTTTTTT. It is translated as CASSETGTRGTGELFF.

This clonotype has ten or more counts. J is TRBJ1-1 and V is TRBV7-2; no definite D call. Trimming cost V 5 bases and J 6 bases, with 10 bases left between them. The CDR3 contains 12 residues. Germline V gene sequence: CDR1 SGHTA, CDR2 FQGNSA. The CDR3 sequence is CASSPLQSEAFF. DNA of the CDR3: TGTGCCAGCAGCCCTCTACAATCTGAAGCTTTCTTT.

The chain combines TRBV5-1 with TRBJ1-2; 12 bases fit TRBD1. The J segment lost 7 bases and the V segment lost 3 bases, leaving 13 bases of the junction unmatched. Germline assignment: CDR1 SGHRS and CDR2 YFSETQ. CDR3 length equals 17 residues. CDR3 nucleotide sequence: TGCGCCAGCAGCTCGCCCGCCCCGGGACAGGGGGCTAGTGGCTACACCTTC. It translates to CASSSPAPGQGASGYTF.

This clonotype was recorded at least ten times. V and J are TRBV20-1 and TRBJ2-7; D is possibly TRBD1 (5 bases). The CDR3 extends over 11 amino acids. V was pared by 6 bases and J by 6 bases, with 12 bases between. Germline lookup yields CDR1 DFQATT and CDR2 SNEGSKA (reference sequence). CDR3 in amino acids: CSAQTVSEQYF. Written as DNA, the CDR3 is TGCAGTGCCCAGACAGTTTCCGAGCAGTACTTC.

This clonotype has a count of ten or more. The chain joins TRBV14 to TRBJ2-5, with D unresolved. The CDR3 has 14 amino acids. Between the trimmed V and J ends, which lost 0 bases and 5 bases, there was a span of 10 bases. The germline CDR1 and CDR2 sequences are SGHDN and FVKESK. As DNA, the CDR3 is TGTGCCAGCAGCCAAGATCCGACGCACGAGACCCAGTACTTC. It translates to CASSQDPTHETQYF.

The J gene is TRBJ2-7, the V gene TRBV28, with 8 bases matching TRBD1. The length of the CDR3 is 12 residues. After removal of 2 bases from V and 11 bases from J, the junction contained 5 bases not matched to a gene. Germline-derived CDR1 and CDR2 are MDHEN and SYDVKM. CDR3 nucleotides: TGTGCCAGCAGTTTAGGACAGGGACCGAAGTACTTC. Amino acids: CASSLGQGPKYF.

CDR3 amino acids: CASKVERGHNEQFF. CDR3 bases: TGTGCCAGCAAGGTGGAAAGAGGGCACAATGAGCAGTTCTTC. The chain combines TRBV2 with TRBJ2-1; tentative D call: TRBD2 (5 bases). Trimming removed 7 bases from V and 5 bases from J, with 15 bases in between. Germline V gene lookup returns CDR1 SNHLY and CDR2 FYNNEI. The CDR3 length is 14 residues.

This clonotype was detected ten times or more. The chain carries TRBV6-1 and TRBJ2-7; D not resolved. V dropped 7 bases and J dropped 4 bases, with 14 bases sitting between them. The CDR3 contains 13 residues. Germline V CDR1 and CDR2: MNHNS, SASEGT. CDR3 amino acids: CASNRADPYEQYF. Written as DNA, the CDR3 is TGTGCCAGCAATCGGGCGGACCCTTACGAGCAGTACTTC.

The chain recombines TRBV30 with TRBJ2-7, with 9 nucleotides matching TRBD2. This CDR3 region has 16 residues. Germline CDR1 reads GTSNPN; CDR2 reads SVGIG (reference sequence). V lost 0 bases, J lost 4 bases, and 10 bases stayed unmatched. DNA for the CDR3: TGTGCCTGGAGTGTCCCACAGGTAGCGGGAGCATACGAGCAGTACTTC. Amino acid sequence: CAWSVPQVAGAYEQYF.

This clonotype was seen ten or more times. The CDR3 loop reads CASSITSYEQYF. The CDR3 DNA reads TGTGCCAGCAGCATCACTAGCTACGAGCAGTACTTC. The genes are TRBV28 and TRBJ2-7, with D perhaps TRBD2 (5 bases). The ends were cut back, 6 bases at V and 3 bases at J, with 9 bases in the middle. Germline V gives CDR1 MDHEN, CDR2 SYDVKM. This CDR3 is 12 amino acids long.

The chain carries TRBV28 and TRBJ1-4, with 9 bases fitting TRBD1. Looked up from germline, CDR1 is MDHEN and CDR2 is SYDVKM. The CDR3 has 15 residues. The V and J ends lost 1 base and 10 bases, in that order; junction bases with no gene match: 7. The CDR3 reads CASSLSDRGGGKLFF. For the CDR3, the DNA is TGTGCCAGCAGTTTATCCGACAGGGGGGGCGGAAAACTGTTTTTT. The complete variable domain, with remaining parts taken from reference TRBV28 and TRBJ1-4, reads DVKVTQSSRYLVKRTGEKVFLECVQDMDHENMFWYRQDPGLGLRLIYFSYDVKMKEKGDIPEGYSVSREKKERFSLILESASTNQTSMYLCASSLSDRGGGKLFFGSGTQLSVL.

The chain joins TRBV2 to TRBJ2-3, with D hard to call. CDR3 size: 12 residues. V lost 9 bases and J 5 bases, leaving 12 bases between the germline ends. CDR1 is SNHLY and CDR2 is FYNNEI in the germline V gene. The CDR3 region is CASGLIVDTQYF. As DNA, the CDR3 is TGTGCCAGTGGCCTCATCGTAGATACGCAGTATTTT.

The chain recombines TRBV7-9 with TRBJ1-2, with D perhaps TRBD1 (6 bases). The CDR3 loop spans 13 amino acids. Trimming took 4 bases from V and 8 from J, leaving 14 bases between them. Germline V CDR1 and CDR2: SEHNR, FQNEAQ (reference sequence). CDR3 protein: CASSSGHTTGYTF. CDR3 DNA sequence: TGTGCCAGCAGCTCGGGACACACTACCGGCTACACCTTC.

The sample holds many counts of this clonotype. The chain links TRBV28 to TRBJ1-1, with TRBD1 as a possible D gene (5 bases). The CDR3 is 15 residues long. CDR1 and CDR2 (germline): MDHEN, SYDVKM. Trimming removed 5 bases from V and 0 bases from J, with 13 bases in between. CDR3 protein: CASSPPDIVNTEAFF. In DNA, the CDR3 is TGTGCCAGCAGTCCTCCGGACATCGTGAACACTGAAGCTTTCTTT.

V gene TRBV6-1 combines with J gene TRBJ2-5, with 7 bases aligning to TRBD2. CDR3 size: 16 residues. CDR1 is MNHNS and CDR2 is SASEGT in the germline V gene. Losses at the gene ends were 6 bases for V and 5 bases for J; bases not matched to a gene: 15. Here the CDR3 DNA reads TGTGCCAGCAGGCCAAGGTGGGGAGGGTCGACGGAGACCCAGTACTTC. This encodes CASRPRWGGSTETQYF.